This T cell receptor (beta chain) came from a study of OX40 agonist ivuxolimab in advanced cancers. Only in-frame clones appear in the TCRdb table, and some are missing; sequencing was by immunoSEQ multiplex PCR. The sample lists about 130,000 clones, about nine tenths occurring once. Trimming stripped 4 bases from V and 0 bases from J, with 16 bases between. The CDR3 totals 17 residues. Germline CDR1 and CDR2: SGHVS and FQNEAQ. With autoimmune disease history or systemic immunosuppression, patients were excluded. The sequence was collected from an adult with an advanced solid tumor such as melanoma, head and neck, liver or kidney cancer. The chain couples TRBV7-8 to TRBJ1-5; the D gene is possibly TRBD1 (6 bases). The sample here was CD4+ or CD8+ T cells sorted from blood, taken in a trial of the OX40 agonist ivuxolimab. This chain's CDR3 is CASSSAGAQYSNQPQHF. The CDR3 DNA follows: TGTGCCAGCAGCTCGGCAGGGGCCCAATATAGCAATCAGCCCCAGCATTTT.